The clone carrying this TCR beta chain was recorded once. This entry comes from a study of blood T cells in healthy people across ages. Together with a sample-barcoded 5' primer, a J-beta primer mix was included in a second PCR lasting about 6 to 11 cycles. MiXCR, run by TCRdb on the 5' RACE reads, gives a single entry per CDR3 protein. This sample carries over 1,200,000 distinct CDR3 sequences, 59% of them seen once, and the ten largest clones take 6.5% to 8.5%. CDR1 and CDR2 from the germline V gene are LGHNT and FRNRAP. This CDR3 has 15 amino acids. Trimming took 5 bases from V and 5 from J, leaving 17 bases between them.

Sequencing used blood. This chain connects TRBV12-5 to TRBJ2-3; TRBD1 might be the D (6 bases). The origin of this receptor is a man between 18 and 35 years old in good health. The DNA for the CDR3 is TGTGCTAGTGGTCCCCTCACAGGGACGGGAGATACGCAGTATTTT. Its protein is CASGPLTGTGDTQYF.